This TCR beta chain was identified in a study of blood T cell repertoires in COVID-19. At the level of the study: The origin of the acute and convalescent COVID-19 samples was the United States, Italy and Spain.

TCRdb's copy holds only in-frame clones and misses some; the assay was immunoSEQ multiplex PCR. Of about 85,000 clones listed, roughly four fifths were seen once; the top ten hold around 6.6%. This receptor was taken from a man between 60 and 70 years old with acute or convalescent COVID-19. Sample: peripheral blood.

The CDR3 spells CASSDARERAFF. CDR3 sequence (DNA): TGTGCCAGCAGTGACGCCCGCGAGAGAGCTTTCTTT. V and J are TRBV2 and TRBJ1-1; no reliable D call. The CDR3 has 12 amino acids. Germline V gene data show CDR1 as SNHLY and CDR2 as FYNNEI. Trimming cost V 3 bases and J 10 bases, with 12 bases left between them.